These T cell receptor beta chains were read from a single sample in a study of cytomegalovirus exposure and HLA in healthy donors. TCRdb keeps only in-frame clones here, not all; method: immunoSEQ multiplex PCR. Seen in this sample are approximately 110,000 clones; the ten most common clones hold approximately 2%. The specimen was PBMCs. These receptor sequences come from a man aged 40-55 years in good health and CMV-seronegative. Each CDR3 is given with its conserved first and last residue. Fields, in order: V gene, D gene, J gene, CDR3 DNA, CDR3 protein. D genes are given only for firm matches.

>TRBV21-1|.|TRBJ2-1
TGTGCCAGCAGCAAAGGGGACAGGCGCAATGAGCAGTTCTTC
CASSKGDRRNEQFF
>TRBV28|.|TRBJ1-2
TGTGCCAGCAGTGGCGCGGGGGCGGGTGGCTACACCTTC
CASSGAGAGGYTF
>TRBV7-8|TRBD1|TRBJ2-7
TGTGCCAGCAGCTTACGGGGACAGCGCGAGCAGTACTTC
CASSLRGQREQYF
>TRBV9|.|TRBJ2-6
TGTGCCAGCAGCGTAGCTTACCGGTCTGGGGCCAACGTCCTGACTTTC
CASSVAYRSGANVLTF
>TRBV28|.|TRBJ1-4
TGTGCCAGCAGGACTAGCGGCGGGGGCAATGAAAAACTGTTTTTT
CASRTSGGGNEKLFF
>TRBV5-1|.|TRBJ2-1
TGCGCCAGCAGCTTTGAGTACTTCGGAGGGAATGAGCAGTTCTTC
CASSFEYFGGNEQFF
>TRBV18|.|TRBJ1-1
TGTGCCAGCTCACCAGCGGGGGGAAAAGGTAACACTGAAGCTTTCTTT
CASSPAGGKGNTEAFF
>TRBV5-1|.|TRBJ2-1
TGCGCCAGCAGCTCGTTCATGAGCTCCTACAATGAGCAGTTCTTC
CASSSFMSSYNEQFF
>TRBV11-3|TRBD2|TRBJ2-1
TGTGCCAGCAGCTACCCCCAACTAGCGGGTTTCCCCGGGGCCTACAATGAGCAGTTCTTC
CASSYPQLAGFPGAYNEQFF
>TRBV6-5|TRBD1|TRBJ2-7
TGTGCCAGCAGTTGGACAGGGGCCCACGAGCAGTACTTC
CASSWTGAHEQYF
>TRBV25-1|.|TRBJ1-2
TGTGCCAGCACCTCTCTGGGAGAGGGCTACACCTTC
CASTSLGEGYTF
>TRBV6-1|.|TRBJ2-7
TGTGCCAGCAGTGAAGGGGCCTACGAGCAGTACTTC
CASSEGAYEQYF
>TRBV11-3|.|TRBJ1-5
TGTGCCAGCAGTCGTGGAGGGGGGGAGAATCAGCCCCAGCATTTT
CASSRGGGENQPQHF
>TRBV6-5|TRBD1|TRBJ2-7
TGTGCCAGCAGCGTCAACAGGGGACACTACGAGCAGTACTTC
CASSVNRGHYEQYF
>TRBV4-1|TRBD1|TRBJ2-7
TGCGCCAGCAGCCAAGACAGGGGGTGGTCCTACGAGCAGTACTTC
CASSQDRGWSYEQYF
>TRBV11-2|.|TRBJ2-7
TGTGCCAGCAGCTTTGCGGCTACCTACGAGCAGTACTTC
CASSFAATYEQYF
>TRBV10-1|.|TRBJ1-2
TGCGCCAGCAGTTCGACACGCTATGGCTACACCTTC
CASSSTRYGYTF
>TRBV10-3|.|TRBJ2-1
TGTGCCATCAGTGACGGCAGGGTCAATGAGCAGTTCTTC
CAISDGRVNEQFF
>TRBV11-2|TRBD2|TRBJ2-1
TGTGCCAGCAGCGCCCCTGGACTAGCGGTGCCTCAGTTCTTC
CASSAPGLAVPQFF
>TRBV19|TRBD1|TRBJ2-2
TGTGCCAGTAGTATGGCCTCAGGGGGAACCGGGGAGCTGTTTTTT
CASSMASGGTGELFF
>TRBV11-2|TRBD1|TRBJ1-1
TGTGCCAGCAGCTTAGGGGCGACGGGACAGGGGGCTTTCTTT
CASSLGATGQGAFF
>TRBV7-2|TRBD1|TRBJ1-5
TGTGCCAGCAGACTCACAGGGGGTGTGGATCAGCCCCAGCATTTT
CASRLTGGVDQPQHF
>TRBV9|.|TRBJ2-6
TGTGCCAGCAGCGTAGACCTACCTGGGGCCAACGTCCTGACTTTC
CASSVDLPGANVLTF
>TRBV29-1|TRBD1|TRBJ2-7
TGCAGCGTTGATGGGACAGGGGAGTCCTACGAGCAGTACTTC
CSVDGTGESYEQYF
>TRBV4-1|.|TRBJ1-5
TGCGCCAGCAGCAAAAGGGGGGGAAGTTTGGGGGATAGCAATCAGCCCCAGCATTTT
CASSKRGGSLGDSNQPQHF
>TRBV6-6|TRBD2|TRBJ2-7
TGTGCCAGCAGTTACGAGCGGGAGACGTCACACTTC
CASSYERETSHF
>TRBV7-2|.|TRBJ2-7
TGTGCCAGCAGCTTCTCTAGGAGCTCCTACGAGCAGTACTTC
CASSFSRSSYEQYF
>TRBV4-3|.|TRBJ1-5
TGCGCCAGCAGCCGAACACAGGGTCAGCCCCAGCATTTT
CASSRTQGQPQHF
>TRBV29-1|.|TRBJ1-2
TGCAGCGTTGCCCAGGACTATGGCTACACCTTC
CSVAQDYGYTF